This entry features one TCR beta chain sequence. This sample is drawn from a study of blood T cell repertoires in COVID-19. On the study more broadly: Sample material is recorded as cDNA or gDNA derived from T cells, B-cell-depleted T cells, or PBMCs.

In the source study's methods: Amplification from reference gene primers served as the basis for estimated nucleated cell counts. Sequencing was performed with immunoSEQ multiplex PCR; in TCRdb, only in-frame clones are kept and a portion is missing. That table is the source of V, J and clone size, and D and trimming were worked out from the DNA. The sample consists of 15,000 to 20,000 clones, approximately 80% of them appearing once. CDR1 SNHLY and CDR2 FYNNEI come from the germline V gene. The length of the CDR3 is 15 residues. The V and J ends lost 5 bases and 9 bases respectively, with 22 bases between them.

This receptor was obtained from a man aged 55-75 years with active or convalescent COVID-19. The sequenced sample was peripheral blood. The genes are TRBV2 and TRBJ1-2; tentatively, D is TRBD1 (5 bases). CDR3 nucleotides: TGTGCCAGCAGTAGGGAGATGGGGGAGGTATCTCGCTACACCTTC. This codes for CASSREMGEVSRYTF.